This T cell receptor (beta chain) was captured in a study of blood T cell repertoires in COVID-19. The wider study: Sources were T cells, B-cell-depleted T cells, or PBMCs; the material itself was cDNA or gDNA.

In regard to this clone: A read error may account for a junction end that differs from germline.

Assay: immunoSEQ multiplex PCR; the TCRdb copy retains only in-frame clones and omits some. Counted here are about 140,000 clones, about 84% occurring once; the ten biggest clones make up 1.6%. The CDR3 sequence is 12 residues long. Germline CDR1 reads SNHLY; CDR2 reads FYNNEI. Within 2 weeks before study entry, exposed participants met a COVID-19 case. The clonotype was recovered from a woman under 30 who had been exposed to COVID-19. The sequencing input was PBMCs or T cells enriched from blood (not recorded which). This chain links TRBV2 with TRBJ2-7; D perhaps matches TRBD1 (6 bases). CDR3 residues: CASSVYKGETQF. In nucleotides, the CDR3 is TGTGCCAGCAGTGTGTATAAGGGGGAGACCCAGTTC.